A selection of T cell receptor beta chains follows, all from one sample in a study of OX40 agonist ivuxolimab in advanced cancers. TCRdb's table, derived via immunoSEQ multiplex PCR, lists solely in-frame clones and lacks some. Of 70,000 to 100,000 clones listed, 70% to 90% are singletons. The starting material was CD4+ or CD8+ T cells sorted from blood, obtained in a trial of the OX40 agonist ivuxolimab. The receptors originated from an adult with an advanced solid tumor such as melanoma, head and neck, liver or kidney cancer. Each CDR3 is given without its conserved first and last residue. The D gene is left open where the match is weak.

d_gene,j_gene,v_gene,CDR3aa
.,TRBJ2-1,TRBV10-2,ASSDLVGRGRNEQF
.,TRBJ2-1,TRBV7-6,ASSLTTSSYNEQF
.,TRBJ1-4,TRBV19,ASKAGNEKLF
.,TRBJ1-2,TRBV7-9,ASSLKTDGYT
TRBD1,TRBJ2-1,TRBV18,ASSQGQGAHNEQF
.,TRBJ2-2,TRBV7-6,ASSPGATRGELF
.,TRBJ2-5,TRBV2,ASSDYGTQETQY
TRBD1,TRBJ1-2,TRBV19,ASSISGTGVSYGYT
TRBD2,TRBJ2-1,TRBV9,ASSVEGGSYNEQF
TRBD2,TRBJ2-1,TRBV7-9,ASSLGGGRTYNEQF
.,TRBJ1-5,TRBV4-3,ASSQDLFSWSRSNQPQH
TRBD2,TRBJ2-7,TRBV9,ASSGGLAGGSAEQY
.,TRBJ1-1,TRBV7-2,ASSFGLNTEAF
.,TRBJ2-5,TRBV18,ASSRREETQY
TRBD2,TRBJ2-3,TRBV10-3,AISDLGLAAAGTQY
TRBD2,TRBJ2-1,TRBV18,ASSHYPPSSGSNEQF
TRBD2,TRBJ2-7,TRBV11-3,ASSLAGTSGSHEQY
TRBD1,TRBJ2-6,TRBV10-2,ASSIQGSGANVLT
.,TRBJ2-7,TRBV5-1,ASSLGGMSSYEQY
.,TRBJ1-5,TRBV19,ASSFQADQPQH
TRBD1,TRBJ1-2,TRBV6-5,ASSSLRTGGSHGYT
.,TRBJ2-5,TRBV2,ASSPCGDCTRY
.,TRBJ2-7,TRBV5-1,ASSLVAGGPYEQY
.,TRBJ2-3,TRBV27,ASSLRSTGPSTDTQY
.,.,TRBV5-4,ASSIQSGPLYEQY
.,TRBJ2-7,TRBV7-6,ASSLGSSGRQGYEQY
TRBD2,TRBJ2-3,TRBV5-4,ASSLAELAGVHTQY
TRBD1,TRBJ1-5,TRBV18,ASSPGTGAQPQH
TRBD2,TRBJ2-5,TRBV11-2,ASSSRLVGGVETQY
.,TRBJ2-3,TRBV5-1,ASQAVDTQY
.,TRBJ1-5,TRBV5-4,ASSFVGAGTSQPQH
TRBD2,TRBJ2-3,TRBV6-1,ASSELAGSTDTQY
.,TRBJ1-2,TRBV10-1,ASSEWSGSGYT
.,TRBJ2-3,TRBV10-1,ASSVGDGGTDTQY
.,TRBJ2-2,TRBV28,ASISGTNTGELF
TRBD2,TRBJ2-1,TRBV5-1,ASSRREGNNEQF
.,TRBJ1-3,TRBV6-5,ASSLPGRGNTIY
.,TRBJ2-3,TRBV7-6,ASSLRGSTDTQY
.,TRBJ2-3,TRBV19,ASRETHTSTDTQY
TRBD2,TRBJ2-7,TRBV14,ASSPSGRAYEQY
.,TRBJ1-2,TRBV10-3,AISELQGDYGYT